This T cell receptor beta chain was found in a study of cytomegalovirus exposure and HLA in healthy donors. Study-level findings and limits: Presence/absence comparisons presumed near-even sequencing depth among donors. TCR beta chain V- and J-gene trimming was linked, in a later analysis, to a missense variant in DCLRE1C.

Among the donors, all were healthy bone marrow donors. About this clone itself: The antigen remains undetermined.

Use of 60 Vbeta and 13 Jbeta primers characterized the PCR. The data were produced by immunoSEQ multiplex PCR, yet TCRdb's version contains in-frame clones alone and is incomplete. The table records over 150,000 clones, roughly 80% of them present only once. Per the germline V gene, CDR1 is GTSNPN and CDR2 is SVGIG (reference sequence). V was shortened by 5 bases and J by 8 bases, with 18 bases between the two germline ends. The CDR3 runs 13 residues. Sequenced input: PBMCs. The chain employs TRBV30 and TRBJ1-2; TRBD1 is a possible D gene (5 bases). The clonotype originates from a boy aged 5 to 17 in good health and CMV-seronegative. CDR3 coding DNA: TGTGCCTGGGTGGGGGGATTCTCTTTAGGCTACACCTTC. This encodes CAWVGGFSLGYTF.